This TCR beta chain was observed in a study of cytomegalovirus exposure and HLA in healthy donors. On the study more broadly: Membership in the Caucasian-associated ancestry cluster was found for 81% of roughly 360 genotyped donors.

The germline gives CDR1 ENHRY, CDR2 SYGVKD. V was clipped by 8 bases and J by 0 bases, with 11 bases between them. CDR3 length: 13 amino acids. Study outcomes and limitations: In an earlier analysis, about 87% or about 30%: the productive usage of most TCR beta V segments. Some TCR beta chains (more than 150 of them) were listed as cytomegalovirus-associated. Accurate HLA-A and HLA-B prediction from TCR beta sequences was reported for most subjects.

As concerns this clone: Its antigen remains unknown.

The PCR had 60 Vbeta and 13 Jbeta primers. The method was immunoSEQ multiplex PCR; TCRdb's version includes in-frame clones alone and lacks a portion of them. The data show hundreds of thousands of clones, around 80% seen once. This sequence was found in a man aged 30-40 years in good health and CMV-seronegative. Sequenced material: PBMCs. This rearrangement joins TRBV10-3 to TRBJ2-7; D might be TRBD1 (5 bases). The CDR3 coding sequence is TGTGCCATCGGGGCAGCCGACTCCTACGAGCAGTACTTC. Translated, it gives CAIGAADSYEQYF.